This T cell receptor beta chain was obtained from a study of vaccination effects on CD4 cells after COVID-19. Antigen-specific CD4+ T cells expanded by the ViraFEST assay with viral peptide pools were then sequenced. The culture ran for approximately 9 days before CD4+ T cells were isolated. The vaccine given was either BNT162b2 or mRNA-1273, in two doses. Testing of the vaccine recipients showed negative nucleocapsid antibodies and no prior SARS-CoV-2 infection. Replacing half the medium with IL-2 medium was done on days 3 and 7. Trimming left V 2 bases short and J 1 base short, with 5 bases between. In germline, CDR1 is MNHNY, CDR2 SVGAGI (reference sequence). The CDR3 consists of 13 residues. TCRdb keeps only in-frame clones here, not all; method: immunoSEQ multiplex PCR. Of tens of thousands of clones listed, roughly four fifths are singletons. Regarding the study as a whole: Early post-infection timepoints were missing from the study, which also had few convalescent patients.

For this clone: Its antigen is currently unknown.

The sequences come from CD4+ T cells from PBMCs cultured with HCoV-229E spike peptides, collected after COVID-19 vaccination. The sequence derives from a human donor who received a COVID-19 vaccine. The chain is built from TRBV6-6 and TRBJ1-1; D ambiguous. The CDR3, as DNA: TGTGCCAGCAGTTACGGGCGGAACACTGAAGCTTTCTTT. This sequence encodes CASSYGRNTEAFF.